The rows below give T cell receptor beta chains drawn from one sample of a study of T-cell reconstitution after alpha-beta-depleted transplantation in children. TCRdb processed the PCR reads anew with MiXCR; each CDR3 protein has one entry. Seen here are about 200,000 distinct CDR3 sequences, approximately 7% observed once, and the top ten hold approximately 6%. Sequencing used PBMCs, obtained before TCRalphabeta/CD19-depleted stem cell transplant. The source is a boy younger than 10 with acute lymphoblastic leukemia, due to receive a stem cell transplant. Each CDR3 is given with its conserved first and last residue. A D gene is named only where the DNA matches it firmly. The size of a clone is reported for some rows only, either as once, few or many, or as a class for expanded clones.

d_call: NA
v_call: TRBV29-1
j_call: TRBJ2-3
clone_size: many
cdr3_aa: CSVVVSGTDTQYF
cdr3_nt: TGCAGCGTTGTGGTTAGCGGCACAGATACGCAGTATTTT

d_call: TRBD1
v_call: TRBV20-1
j_call: TRBJ1-6
clone_size: NA
cdr3_aa: CSARSGTGGSYNSPLHF
cdr3_nt: TGCAGTGCTAGAAGCGGGACAGGGGGGTCCTATAATTCACCCCTCCACTTT

d_call: NA
v_call: TRBV6-2/TRBV6-3
j_call: TRBJ1-4
clone_size: NA
cdr3_aa: CATSTVSEKLFF
cdr3_nt: TGTGCCACCTCGACAGTCTCGGAAAAACTGTTTTTT

d_call: NA
v_call: TRBV7-9
j_call: TRBJ2-7
clone_size: NA
cdr3_aa: CASSLAPDREQYF
cdr3_nt: TGTGCCAGCAGCTTAGCGCCCGACCGAGAGCAGTACTTC

d_call: TRBD1
v_call: TRBV28
j_call: TRBJ1-5
clone_size: few
cdr3_aa: CASSWDREGFYSNQPQHF
cdr3_nt: TGTGCCAGCAGTTGGGACAGGGAAGGCTTCTATAGCAATCAGCCCCAGCATTTT

d_call: TRBD1
v_call: TRBV7-6
j_call: TRBJ2-7
clone_size: many
cdr3_aa: CASSLGTGKEQYF
cdr3_nt: TGTGCCAGCAGCTTGGGGACAGGGAAGGAGCAGTACTTC

d_call: NA
v_call: TRBV27
j_call: TRBJ2-1
clone_size: many
cdr3_aa: CASRETSSYNEQFF
cdr3_nt: TGTGCCAGCAGGGAAACTAGCTCCTACAATGAGCAGTTCTTC

d_call: TRBD2
v_call: TRBV10-1
j_call: TRBJ2-7
clone_size: many
cdr3_aa: CASSDPGGYEQYF
cdr3_nt: TGCGCCAGCAGTGACCCGGGGGGCTACGAGCAGTACTTC

d_call: NA
v_call: TRBV5-1
j_call: TRBJ1-1
clone_size: many
cdr3_aa: CASSLSQGRNTEAFF
cdr3_nt: TGCGCCAGCAGCTTGTCCCAGGGGAGAAACACTGAAGCTTTCTTT

d_call: NA
v_call: TRBV5-5
j_call: TRBJ2-5
clone_size: NA
cdr3_aa: CASSLTRGAQETQYF
cdr3_nt: TGTGCCAGCAGCTTGACGAGGGGTGCCCAAGAGACCCAGTACTTC

d_call: TRBD2
v_call: TRBV29-1
j_call: TRBJ2-1
clone_size: many
cdr3_aa: CSVEDPLAGGGEQFF
cdr3_nt: TGCAGCGTTGAAGATCCTTTGGCGGGAGGAGGGGAGCAGTTCTTC

d_call: NA
v_call: TRBV5-1
j_call: TRBJ2-7
clone_size: many
cdr3_aa: CASSETGPYEQYF
cdr3_nt: TGCGCCAGCAGTGAGACAGGACCCTACGAGCAGTACTTC

d_call: NA
v_call: TRBV12-3/TRBV12-4
j_call: TRBJ2-4
clone_size: many
cdr3_aa: CASSSGGMGIQYF
cdr3_nt: TGTGCCAGCAGTTCGGGGGGCATGGGCATTCAGTACTTC

d_call: TRBD2
v_call: TRBV6-4
j_call: TRBJ2-3
clone_size: many
cdr3_aa: CASSDQSGANTQYF
cdr3_nt: TGTGCCAGCAGTGACCAAAGCGGGGCTAATACGCAGTATTTT

d_call: TRBD2
v_call: TRBV4-3
j_call: TRBJ2-7
clone_size: few
cdr3_aa: CASSHGLAGEQYF
cdr3_nt: TGCGCCAGCAGCCATGGACTAGCGGGCGAGCAGTACTTC

d_call: TRBD2
v_call: TRBV5-1
j_call: TRBJ2-7
clone_size: many
cdr3_aa: CASSFNSLGLAGDEQYF
cdr3_nt: TGCGCCAGCAGCTTTAACTCCCTTGGGCTAGCGGGAGACGAGCAGTACTTC

d_call: TRBD2
v_call: TRBV28
j_call: TRBJ2-7
clone_size: many
cdr3_aa: CASISPMGLAGEQYF
cdr3_nt: TGTGCCAGCATCTCTCCAATGGGACTAGCCGGAGAGCAGTACTTC

d_call: TRBD2
v_call: TRBV7-2
j_call: TRBJ2-3
clone_size: NA
cdr3_aa: CASSSEAGGPDTQYF
cdr3_nt: TGTGCCAGCAGCTCAGAAGCGGGAGGGCCGGATACGCAGTATTTT

d_call: NA
v_call: TRBV10-1
j_call: TRBJ2-7
clone_size: many
cdr3_aa: CASSDDPGGPSSYEQYF
cdr3_nt: TGCGCCAGCAGTGACGATCCAGGCGGTCCTAGCTCCTACGAGCAGTACTTC

d_call: NA
v_call: TRBV29-1
j_call: TRBJ2-2
clone_size: many
cdr3_aa: CSVEVWGYTGELFF
cdr3_nt: TGCAGCGTTGAAGTTTGGGGGTACACCGGGGAGCTGTTTTTT

d_call: TRBD1
v_call: TRBV5-1
j_call: TRBJ1-4
clone_size: many
cdr3_aa: CASSLDGQGELFF
cdr3_nt: TGCGCCAGCAGCTTGGACGGACAGGGCGAACTGTTTTTT

d_call: TRBD2
v_call: TRBV20-1
j_call: TRBJ2-1
clone_size: many
cdr3_aa: CSATSGRANEQFF
cdr3_nt: TGCAGTGCTACTAGCGGGAGGGCCAATGAGCAGTTCTTC

d_call: TRBD1
v_call: TRBV11-3
j_call: TRBJ2-1
clone_size: many
cdr3_aa: CASSLPRDRKDEQFF
cdr3_nt: TGTGCCAGCAGCCTGCCACGGGACAGGAAAGATGAGCAGTTCTTC

d_call: NA
v_call: TRBV5-1
j_call: TRBJ1-5
clone_size: many
cdr3_aa: CASRLTNNQPQHF
cdr3_nt: TGCGCCAGCCGTTTGACGAACAATCAGCCCCAGCATTTT

d_call: NA
v_call: TRBV7-2
j_call: TRBJ2-5
clone_size: many
cdr3_aa: CASSLLQGRGETQYF
cdr3_nt: TGTGCCAGCAGCCTACTACAGGGACGGGGAGAGACCCAGTACTTC

d_call: TRBD1
v_call: TRBV24-1
j_call: TRBJ2-3
clone_size: many
cdr3_aa: CATSEKTGTGGRTDTQYF
cdr3_nt: TGTGCCACCAGTGAAAAAACCGGGACAGGGGGCCGCACAGATACGCAGTATTTT

d_call: NA
v_call: TRBV5-5
j_call: TRBJ2-2
clone_size: many
cdr3_aa: CASSLVPMDLPGELFF
cdr3_nt: TGTGCCAGCAGCTTGGTTCCCATGGACCTACCCGGGGAGCTGTTTTTT

d_call: NA
v_call: TRBV14
j_call: TRBJ1-1
clone_size: NA
cdr3_aa: CASSRRDVSEAFF
cdr3_nt: TGTGCCAGCAGCCGAAGGGACGTTTCTGAAGCTTTCTTT

d_call: TRBD1
v_call: TRBV7-1
j_call: TRBJ2-7
clone_size: few
cdr3_aa: CASSSQHQPGRQGRLGFYEQYF
cdr3_nt: TGTGCCAGCAGCTCACAACATCAACCGGGAAGACAGGGACGATTGGGGTTCTACGAGCAGTACTTC

d_call: NA
v_call: TRBV7-2
j_call: TRBJ1-1
clone_size: many
cdr3_aa: CASSLLFGRTEAFF
cdr3_nt: TGTGCCAGCAGCTTACTTTTCGGTCGCACTGAAGCTTTCTTT

d_call: TRBD2
v_call: TRBV20-1
j_call: TRBJ2-2
clone_size: few
cdr3_aa: CSASVLAGVSPNTGELFF
cdr3_nt: TGCAGTGCTAGTGTTTTGGCGGGAGTGAGTCCGAACACCGGGGAGCTGTTTTTT

d_call: NA
v_call: TRBV11-1
j_call: TRBJ2-1
clone_size: NA
cdr3_aa: CASSPETATGEAGLPREQFF
cdr3_nt: TGTGCCAGCAGCCCCGAGACTGCAACAGGGGAAGCGGGATTACCGAGGGAGCAGTTCTTC

d_call: NA
v_call: TRBV2
j_call: TRBJ1-2
clone_size: NA
cdr3_aa: CASSAIPEANYGYTF
cdr3_nt: TGTGCCAGCAGTGCCATACCAGAAGCTAACTATGGCTACACCTTC

d_call: NA
v_call: TRBV30
j_call: TRBJ1-4
clone_size: few
cdr3_aa: CAWQTERTEKLFF
cdr3_nt: TGTGCCTGGCAGACAGAGAGGACTGAAAAACTGTTTTTT

d_call: NA
v_call: TRBV20-1
j_call: TRBJ2-3
clone_size: many
cdr3_aa: CSAARTARITDTQYF
cdr3_nt: TGCAGTGCTGCGCGGACCGCCCGAATCACAGATACGCAGTATTTT

d_call: NA
v_call: TRBV19
j_call: TRBJ2-6
clone_size: few
cdr3_aa: CASSSRGANVLTF
cdr3_nt: TGTGCCAGTAGTAGTAGGGGGGCCAACGTCCTGACTTTC

d_call: TRBD2
v_call: TRBV5-1
j_call: TRBJ2-7
clone_size: NA
cdr3_aa: CASSLSTSGSLEQYF
cdr3_nt: TGCGCCAGCAGCCTTTCGACTAGCGGGAGCCTCGAGCAGTACTTC

d_call: NA
v_call: TRBV20-1
j_call: TRBJ2-1
clone_size: many
cdr3_aa: CSATSGRTYNEQFF
cdr3_nt: TGCAGTGCTACGAGCGGAAGAACCTACAATGAGCAGTTCTTC

d_call: TRBD2
v_call: TRBV20-1
j_call: TRBJ2-7
clone_size: NA
cdr3_aa: CSASYSSGGRNRPYEQYF
cdr3_nt: TGCAGTGCTAGTTATTCCAGCGGGGGAAGGAATCGGCCCTACGAGCAGTACTTC

d_call: NA
v_call: TRBV28
j_call: TRBJ2-7
clone_size: few
cdr3_aa: CASSPPWGDSYEQYF
cdr3_nt: TGTGCCAGCAGTCCCCCCTGGGGGGATTCCTACGAGCAGTACTTC

d_call: TRBD2
v_call: TRBV7-2
j_call: TRBJ2-5
clone_size: NA
cdr3_aa: CASTIAGSGETQYF
cdr3_nt: TGTGCCAGCACCATAGCGGGGTCGGGGGAGACCCAGTACTTC

d_call: NA
v_call: TRBV4-2
j_call: TRBJ1-3
clone_size: NA
cdr3_aa: CASSQDQDFSGNTIYF
cdr3_nt: TGTGCCAGCAGCCAAGATCAAGATTTCTCTGGAAACACCATATATTTT

d_call: NA
v_call: TRBV24-1
j_call: TRBJ2-1
clone_size: NA
cdr3_aa: CATSDPRGHGYNEQFF
cdr3_nt: TGTGCCACCAGTGATCCCCGGGGGCATGGCTACAATGAGCAGTTCTTC

d_call: NA
v_call: TRBV6-1
j_call: TRBJ1-5
clone_size: NA
cdr3_aa: CASSAHKGNQPQHF
cdr3_nt: TGTGCCAGCAGTGCCCATAAGGGCAATCAGCCCCAGCATTTT

d_call: NA
v_call: TRBV20-1
j_call: TRBJ2-7
clone_size: many
cdr3_aa: CSASDRRSSYEQYF
cdr3_nt: TGCAGTGCTTCTGACAGGAGGAGCTCCTACGAGCAGTACTTC

d_call: NA
v_call: TRBV4-3
j_call: TRBJ2-7
clone_size: many
cdr3_aa: CASSQDRGSYEQYF
cdr3_nt: TGCGCCAGCAGCCAAGACAGGGGATCCTACGAGCAGTACTTC

d_call: TRBD2
v_call: TRBV10-2
j_call: TRBJ2-1
clone_size: few
cdr3_aa: CASSIAGQDEQFF
cdr3_nt: TGCGCCAGCAGTATAGCGGGGCAGGATGAGCAGTTCTTC

d_call: NA
v_call: TRBV6-2/TRBV6-3
j_call: TRBJ2-7
clone_size: few
cdr3_aa: CASTDRVYEQYF
cdr3_nt: TGTGCCAGCACTGACAGAGTCTACGAGCAGTACTTC

d_call: NA
v_call: TRBV6-5
j_call: TRBJ1-1
clone_size: few
cdr3_aa: CASSYLGRGLQNTEAFF
cdr3_nt: TGTGCCAGCAGTTACCTGGGCAGGGGCCTTCAGAACACTGAAGCTTTCTTT

d_call: NA
v_call: TRBV20-1
j_call: TRBJ2-7
clone_size: NA
cdr3_aa: CSAKGNPYEQYF
cdr3_nt: TGCAGTGCAAAAGGGAATCCCTACGAGCAGTACTTC

d_call: TRBD1
v_call: TRBV20-1
j_call: TRBJ1-2
clone_size: many
cdr3_aa: CSARPPGTGGGYTF
cdr3_nt: TGCAGTGCTAGACCCCCTGGGACAGGGGGAGGCTACACCTTC

d_call: NA
v_call: TRBV7-9
j_call: TRBJ2-1
clone_size: many
cdr3_aa: CASSHLNRLDNEQFF
cdr3_nt: TGTGCCAGCAGTCACCTTAACAGGTTGGACAATGAGCAGTTCTTC

d_call: TRBD1
v_call: TRBV7-9
j_call: TRBJ1-5
clone_size: many
cdr3_aa: CASSEQGGNQPQHF
cdr3_nt: TGTGCCAGCAGCGAACAGGGGGGCAATCAGCCCCAGCATTTT

d_call: NA
v_call: TRBV4-3
j_call: TRBJ2-7
clone_size: many
cdr3_aa: CASSLHGGTGGPYEQYF
cdr3_nt: TGCGCCAGCAGCCTCCATGGGGGGACCGGGGGACCATACGAGCAGTACTTC